This TCR beta chain was profiled in a study of cytomegalovirus exposure and HLA in healthy donors. Study context: From donors who were HLA-typed, an early data release held 70 million to 90 million unique TCRs. General observations from the study: Relative to equally common others, HLA-associated TCR beta chains showed greater clonal expansion in a later analysis.

Worth noting for this clone: Antigen specificity is unknown.

Vbeta (60) and Jbeta (13) primers were used in the PCR. Data came from immunoSEQ multiplex PCR; TCRdb stores just in-frame clones and leaves some out. The sample table includes around 110,000 clones. The material sequenced was PBMCs. The receptor was isolated from a man younger than 45 in good health and CMV-seronegative.

As DNA, the CDR3 is TGTGCCAGTGGGGGGACTAGAGGGAGGAGGGAGACCCAGTACTTC. The encoded protein is CASGGTRGRRETQYF. The gene calls are TRBV9 and TRBJ2-5, with 8 bases matching TRBD2. Germline V gives CDR1 SGDLS, CDR2 YYNGEE. V dropped 8 bases and J dropped 5; count of bases not matched to a gene: 14. The CDR3 length is 15 residues. Based on the CDR3 plus reference TRBV9 and TRBJ2-5, the full variable domain is DSGVTQTPKHLITATGQRVTLRCSPRSGDLSVYWYQQSLDQGLQFLIQYYNGEERAKGNILERFSAQQFPDLHSELNLSSLELGDSALYFCASGGTRGRRETQYFGPGTRLLVL.